This passage covers 22 T cell receptor beta chains from one sample sequenced in a study of shared clonotypes between healthy human individuals. Naivety among CD8 cells was defined by CD45RO negativity and positive CCR7 selection, thereby excluding terminally differentiated effector memory CD45RA+ cells. Clones were sequenced by immunoSEQ multiplex PCR, and TCRdb holds only the in-frame ones, with some missing. The sample lists around 2,000,000 clones, approximately 94% occurring once. The sample was naive CD8+ T cells sorted from blood. The source is a man between 18 and 35 years old in good health.

Only one count was recorded for this clone. The gene calls are TRBV14 and TRBJ1-2; D is ambiguous. Trimming took off 4 bases at V and 4 bases at J, with 13 bases between the two ends. The CDR3 consists of 14 residues. The germline CDR1 and CDR2 sequences are SGHDN and FVKESK. CDR3 nucleotide sequence: TGTGCCAGCAGCCCAGTGGGGATGGGCTATGGCTACACCTTC. Its translation: CASSPVGMGYGYTF. Drawing the rest from reference TRBV14 and TRBJ1-2, the complete variable domain is EAGVTQFPSHSVIEKGQTVTLRCDPISGHDNLYWYRRVMGKEIKFLLHFVKESKQDESGMPNNRFLAERTGGTYSTLKVQPAELEDSGVYFCASSPVGMGYGYTFGSGTRLTVV.

Regarding this clone: The same CDR3 arises from other DNA sequences in this sample as well. The rearrangement links TRBV5-1 to TRBJ2-1; D unclear. The CDR3 loop spans 11 amino acids. In germline, CDR1 is SGHRS, CDR2 YFSETQ. The V gene lost 0 bases and the J gene lost 8 bases, with 3 bases spanning the gap. The DNA of the CDR3 is TGCGCCAGCAGCTTGGCCTATGAGCAGTTCTTC. Encoded protein: CASSLAYEQFF. Together with reference TRBV5-1 and TRBJ2-1, the CDR3 gives the full variable domain: KAGVTQTPRYLIKTRGQQVTLSCSPISGHRSVSWYQQTPGQGLQFLFEYFSETQRNKGNFPGRFSGRQFSNSRSEMNVSTLELGDSALYLCASSLAYEQFFGPGTRLTVL.

A note on this clone: Other nucleotide sequences from this sample produce the same CDR3. The chain couples TRBV11-2 to TRBJ2-7; D gene uncertain. V lost 1 base and J 3 bases, leaving 7 bases between the germline ends. The CDR3 is 13 amino acids. Germline loops: CDR1 SGHAT, CDR2 FQNNGV. Here the CDR3 reads CASSLGTNYEQYF. In DNA form, the CDR3 reads TGTGCCAGCAGCTTAGGGACCAACTACGAGCAGTACTTC.

The chain has TRBV7-9 and TRBJ2-7; no clear D gene. V lost 5 bases and J lost 1, with 9 bases in between. The CDR3 contains 13 residues. Looked up from germline, CDR1 is SEHNR and CDR2 is FQNEAQ (reference sequence). The CDR3 loop is CASSRTESYEQYF. The CDR3 coding sequence is TGTGCCAGCAGCCGTACAGAGTCCTACGAGCAGTACTTC.

In the case of this clone: The sample has other DNA sequences that encode this CDR3 too. This chain links TRBV7-9 with TRBJ1-4, with 9 bases identical to TRBD1. The V segment lost 1 base and the J segment 6 bases; nucleotides outside the gene matches: 3. This CDR3 is built from 15 residues. Germline V gene data show CDR1 as SEHNR and CDR2 as FQNEAQ (reference sequence). CDR3 sequence reads: CASSLVQGADEKLFF. The CDR3 nucleotides are TGTGCCAGCAGCTTAGTACAGGGGGCAGATGAAAAACTGTTTTTT.

This chain joins TRBV15 and TRBJ2-1; D might be TRBD2 (6 bases). V was cut by 1 base and J by 3 bases, with 16 bases left in between. This CDR3 has 17 residues. CDR1 and CDR2 from the germline V gene are LNHNV and YYDKDF (reference sequence). The CDR3 sequence: CATSRVPSATHYNEQFF. CDR3 sequence (DNA): TGTGCCACCAGCAGAGTCCCTAGCGCAACGCACTACAATGAGCAGTTCTTC.

The V and J genes are TRBV6-5 and TRBJ1-1; D unresolved. Germline CDR1 is MNHEY and CDR2 is SVGAGI. The V and J ends lost 6 bases and 0 bases respectively, with 8 bases between them. This CDR3 spans 13 amino acids. The CDR3 DNA reads TGTGCCAGCAGGATTACAGTGAACACTGAAGCTTTCTTT. Translated, it gives CASRITVNTEAFF.

The V and J genes are TRBV19 and TRBJ1-6; 7 nucleotides align to TRBD1. The CDR3 extends over 15 amino acids. The V and J ends lost 6 bases and 10 bases, in that order; junction bases with no gene match: 12. Germline V gene sequence: CDR1 LNHDA, CDR2 SQIVND (reference sequence). CDR3 nucleotide sequence: TGTGCCAGTAGGAGCGACAGGGAAGGGGAGTCACCCCTCCACTTT. It is translated as CASRSDREGESPLHF. Using reference TRBV19 and TRBJ1-6 for the parts outside the CDR3, the full variable domain is DGGITQSPKYLFRKEGQNVTLSCEQNLNHDAMYWYRQDPGQGLRLIYYSQIVNDFQKGDIAEGYSVSREKKESFPLTVTSAQKNPTAFYLCASRSDREGESPLHFGNGTRLTVT.

The chain has TRBV18 and TRBJ1-4, with unresolved D. CDR1 is KGHSH, CDR2 LQKENI, per germline. There are 13 residues in the CDR3. Trimming left V 8 bases short and J 7 bases short, with 14 bases between. CDR3 bases: TGTGCCAGCCGCGAAGACGAAAGTGAAAAACTGTTTTTT. Its protein is CASREDESEKLFF.

This clone was detected once. This chain uses TRBV9 with TRBJ2-1; D unclear. CDR1 is SGDLS, CDR2 YYNGEE, per germline. The CDR3 loop spans 15 amino acids. V was clipped by 0 bases and J by 6 bases, with 13 bases between them. CDR3 in DNA: TGTGCCAGCAGCGTAGCTGGGTGGTTGGGCAATGAGCAGTTCTTC. Translating it yields CASSVAGWLGNEQFF.

The rearrangement joins TRBV2 to TRBJ2-3; D ambiguous. CDR1 and CDR2 (germline): SNHLY, FYNNEI. Trimming took off 5 bases at V and 3 bases at J, with 12 bases between the two ends. This CDR3 has 14 residues. The CDR3 protein is CASSPMNGTDTQYF. In nucleotides, the CDR3 is TGTGCCAGCAGTCCGATGAATGGGACAGATACGCAGTATTTT.

This clone was observed once. J is TRBJ2-3 and V is TRBV13; D is ambiguous. From germline, CDR1 is PRHDT and CDR2 FYEKMQ (reference sequence). Between the trimmed V and J ends, which lost 7 bases and 2 bases, there was a span of 19 bases. The CDR3 totals 16 residues. For the CDR3, the DNA is TGTGCCAGCATAAAGAGCCGAACGGAGACCACAGATACGCAGTATTTT. Translating it yields CASIKSRTETTDTQYF.

The genes are TRBV5-4 and TRBJ2-7; D is tentatively TRBD1 or TRBD2 (5 bases each). CDR1 and CDR2 (germline): SGHNT, YYREEE (reference sequence). Trimming removed 4 bases at V and 4 bases at J, with 18 bases between. CDR3 size: 15 residues. The CDR3 DNA reads as TGTGCCAGCAGCCCCCCCCGTGGGGGAGCTTACGAGCAGTACTTC. Amino acid sequence: CASSPPRGGAYEQYF.

This CDR3 reads CASSSGPGYEQYF. The DNA of the CDR3 is TGCGCCAGCAGTTCCGGACCCGGCTACGAGCAGTACTTC. The chain is built from TRBV10-1 and TRBJ2-7; no clear D gene. This CDR3 has 13 amino acids. Germline V gives CDR1 WNHNN, CDR2 SYGVQD (reference sequence). Trimming left V 5 bases short and J 3 bases short, with 11 bases between.

J is TRBJ2-7 and V is TRBV6-1; TRBD2 agrees at 10 bases. Trimming took 6 bases from V and 2 from J; bases not matched to a gene: 7. Germline V gene data show CDR1 as MNHNS and CDR2 as SASEGT. The CDR3 contains 15 residues. The CDR3 DNA is TGTGCCAGCAGGCCTCTAGCGGGGGAGACCTACGAGCAGTACTTC. Translated: CASRPLAGETYEQYF.

This chain links TRBV4-3 with TRBJ2-7; 8 bases line up with TRBD1. CDR1 and CDR2 from the germline V gene are LGHNA and YSLEER. The trim removed 4 bases at V and 3 bases at J, leaving 5 bases unmatched. This CDR3 has 14 amino acids. The CDR3 region has the DNA TGCGCCAGCAGCCGACTCACAGGGGGCTACGAGCAGTACTTC. Protein: CASSRLTGGYEQYF.

The genes are TRBV6-6 and TRBJ2-7; no clear D. Between the trimmed V and J ends, which lost 2 bases and 6 bases, there was a span of 11 bases. The CDR3 runs to 13 residues. Looked up from germline, CDR1 is MNHNY and CDR2 is SVGAGI (reference sequence). This CDR3 is CASSYDGDLEQYF. The CDR3 nucleotides are TGTGCCAGCAGTTACGACGGCGATCTCGAGCAGTACTTC.

This rearrangement joins TRBV9 to TRBJ2-1; no definite D call. CDR1 SGDLS and CDR2 YYNGEE come from the germline V gene. This CDR3 has 15 amino acids. Trimming removed 0 bases from V and 7 bases from J, with 14 bases in between. The CDR3 spells CASSVDPGSPNEQFF. The CDR3 bases are TGTGCCAGCAGCGTAGATCCGGGTAGTCCGAATGAGCAGTTCTTC.

The rearrangement uses TRBV5-6 and TRBJ2-7, with 7 positions matching TRBD1. This CDR3 is built from 14 residues. From germline, CDR1 is SGHDT and CDR2 YYEEEE. V gave up 2 bases and J gave up 3 bases; unmatched junction bases: 5. The CDR3 protein is CASSFGTEFYEQYF. The CDR3 bases are TGTGCCAGCAGCTTCGGGACAGAATTCTACGAGCAGTACTTC.

This clone was observed once. The J gene is TRBJ1-2, the V gene TRBV27; D is unresolved. The CDR3 runs 17 residues. V dropped 2 bases and J dropped 1 base, with 17 bases sitting between them. CDR1 is MNHEY and CDR2 is SMNVEV in the germline V gene (reference sequence). The CDR3 here is CASSLIYEGQLNYGYTF. CDR3 sequence (DNA): TGTGCCAGCAGTTTAATTTACGAAGGCCAGCTTAACTATGGCTACACCTTC.

This clone appeared a single time. The chain recombines TRBV7-3 with TRBJ2-7, with TRBD1 identical over 8 bases. Germline CDR1 and CDR2: SGHTA and FQGTGA. This CDR3 region has 14 residues. Losses at the gene ends were 0 bases for V and 4 bases for J; bases not matched to a gene: 2. The CDR3 sequence: CASSLTGQEYEQYF. The CDR3 region has the DNA TGTGCCAGCAGCTTAACGGGACAGGAGTACGAGCAGTACTTC.

The chain is built from TRBV7-9 and TRBJ2-5, with D possibly being TRBD2 (6 bases). This CDR3 has 15 residues. Germline loops: CDR1 SEHNR, CDR2 FQNEAQ (reference sequence). V gave up 1 base and J gave up 2 bases, with 11 bases separating them. The CDR3 sequence: CASSLGLRGQETQYF. The CDR3 DNA follows: TGTGCCAGCAGCTTAGGACTCCGGGGGCAAGAGACCCAGTACTTC.